This T cell receptor (beta chain) derives from a study of identical twins. Findings and caveats of the study: Twin pairs had excess sharing that was weaker in beta out-of-frame sequences. Beta clonotypes that were abundant in cord blood contained fewer insertions, a pattern absent from memory repertoires. Findings came from cross-sectional statistics, without long-term follow-up of donors.

This CDR3 has 12 residues. Germline V gene sequence: CDR1 SEHNR, CDR2 FQNEAQ (reference sequence). V was pared by 6 bases and J by 9 bases, with 12 bases between. Only healthy Caucasians were enrolled as donors. Turning to this clonotype: Its target is unknown.

Via MiXCR, TCRdb re-called the 5' RACE reads, giving one row per CDR3 protein. The sample includes roughly 250,000 distinct CDR3 sequences, 11% to 15% seen only once; the top ten take 8.8%. The TCR comes from a woman in her late teens or twenties in good health. The sequencing input was memory (CD45RO+) T cells sorted from blood. V gene TRBV7-9 combines with J gene TRBJ2-1; D possibly matches TRBD1 or TRBD2 (5 bases each). CDR3 nucleotide sequence: TGTGCCAGCAGAACACCGGGGCGTGAGCAGTTCTTC. This translates into CASRTPGREQFF.